The rows below give T cell receptor beta chains drawn from one sample of a study of T cell changes during pregnancy in multiple sclerosis. Profiled with immunoSEQ multiplex PCR; TCRdb holds only in-frame clones, not every one. The repertoire consists of some 28,000 clones, with around 90% occurring once and the leading ten covering under 8%. Specimen: CD8+ T cells from peripheral blood mononuclear cells, collected before pregnancy. The origin of the receptors is a female donor with multiple sclerosis, enrolled in a pregnancy study. Both conserved end residues are part of each CDR3. The D gene is left open where the match is weak. Part of the rows lack a size; the others show once, few, many or a class for expanded clones.

TRBJ1-5 | TRBV19 | NA | NA | TGTGCCAGTAGCCATCGGACATCCCCCCTCGAACAGCCCCAGCATTTT | CASSHRTSPLEQPQHF
TRBJ2-7 | TRBV19 | NA | TRBD1 | TGTGCCAGTACCGTTGACAGGGGAGGTTCCGAGCAGTACTTC | CASTVDRGGSEQYF
TRBJ2-6 | TRBV15 | few | NA | TGTGCCACCAGCAGGGACAGAGAGTCAGGGGCCAACGTCCTGACTTTC | CATSRDRESGANVLTF
TRBJ2-7 | TRBV5-6 | NA | TRBD1 | TGTGCCAGCAGCTGGGACAGGGGACCCTACGAGCAGTACTTC | CASSWDRGPYEQYF
TRBJ2-1 | TRBV27 | NA | NA | TGTGCCAGCAGTTTAGCGGCAGGGATCTACAATGAGCAGTTCTTC | CASSLAAGIYNEQFF
TRBJ2-7 | TRBV4-1 | NA | NA | TGCGCCAGCAGCCGGGTCACAGGCGGCTACGAGCAGTACTTC | CASSRVTGGYEQYF
TRBJ2-3 | TRBV6-1 | NA | TRBD2 | TGTGCCAGCAGTGAAGCGCCAGCGGGGGGGCCCGGGTCAGATACGCAGTATTTT | CASSEAPAGGPGSDTQYF
TRBJ2-2 | TRBV19 | NA | NA | TGTGCCAGTAGTCATGGGCCTTTCGATTACACCGGGGAGCTGTTTTTT | CASSHGPFDYTGELFF
TRBJ2-6 | TRBV30 | NA | NA | TGTGCCTGGGGGGGCTGGGGAGCTGGGGCCAACGTCCTGACTTTC | CAWGGWGAGANVLTF
TRBJ1-2 | TRBV27 | NA | NA | TGTGCCAGCAGTCCAGAGGGAGGAGGAAACTATGGCTACACCTTC | CASSPEGGGNYGYTF